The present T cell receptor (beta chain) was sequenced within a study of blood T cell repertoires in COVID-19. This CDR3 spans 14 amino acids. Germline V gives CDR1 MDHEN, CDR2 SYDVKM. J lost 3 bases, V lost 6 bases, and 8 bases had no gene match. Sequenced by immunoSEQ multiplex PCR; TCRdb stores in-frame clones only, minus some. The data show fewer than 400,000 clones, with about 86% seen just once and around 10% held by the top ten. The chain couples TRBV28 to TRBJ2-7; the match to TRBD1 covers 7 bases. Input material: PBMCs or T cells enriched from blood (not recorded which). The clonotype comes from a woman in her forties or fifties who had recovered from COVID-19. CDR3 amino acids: CASRKGGAGYEQYF. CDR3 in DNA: TGTGCCAGCAGGAAAGGGGGCGCTGGCTACGAGCAGTACTTC.